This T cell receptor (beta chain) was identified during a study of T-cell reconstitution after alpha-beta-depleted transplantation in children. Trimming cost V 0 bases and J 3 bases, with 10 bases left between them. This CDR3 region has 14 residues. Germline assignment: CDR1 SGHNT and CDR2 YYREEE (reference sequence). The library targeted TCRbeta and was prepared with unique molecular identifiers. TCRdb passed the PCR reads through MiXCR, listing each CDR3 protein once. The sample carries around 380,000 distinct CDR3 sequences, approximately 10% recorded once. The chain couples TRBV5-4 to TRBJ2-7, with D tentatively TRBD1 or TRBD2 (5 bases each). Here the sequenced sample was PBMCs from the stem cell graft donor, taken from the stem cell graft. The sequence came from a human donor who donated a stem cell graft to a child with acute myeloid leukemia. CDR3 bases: TGTGCCAGCAGCTTGGAGGGGACCAACTACGAGCAGTACGTC. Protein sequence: CASSLEGTNYEQYV.